A selection of T cell receptor beta chains follows, all from one sample in a study of OX40 agonist ivuxolimab in advanced cancers. Libraries were prepared by immunoSEQ multiplex PCR; TCRdb keeps only in-frame clonotypes and omits some of them. Seen here are 90,000 to 150,000 clones, 75% to 90% observed once, and the top ten hold approximately 0.55%. The specimen comprised CD4+ or CD8+ T cells sorted from blood, sampled in a trial of the OX40 agonist ivuxolimab. Every receptor here comes from an adult with an advanced solid tumor such as melanoma, head and neck, liver or kidney cancer. CDR3s include the opening cysteine and the closing phenylalanine or tryptophan. A D gene is named only where the DNA matches it firmly. A row's size may be missing; if present it is once, few, many or a size class.

v_gene: TRBV20-1
len: 10
j_gene: TRBJ1-2
d_gene: NA
abundance: NA
CDR3aa: CSANPVSYTF
CDR3nt: TGCAGTGCGAACCCCGTGAGCTACACCTTC

v_gene: TRBV5-6
len: 15
j_gene: TRBJ1-2
d_gene: NA
abundance: NA
CDR3aa: CASSLLSREGYGYTF
CDR3nt: TGTGCCAGCAGCTTGCTAAGTAGGGAAGGCTATGGCTACACCTTC

v_gene: TRBV11-2
len: 14
j_gene: TRBJ1-6
d_gene: TRBD1
abundance: few
CDR3aa: CASSPRGLNSPLHF
CDR3nt: TGTGCCAGCAGCCCCAGGGGGTTGAATTCACCCCTCCACTTT

v_gene: TRBV28
len: 16
j_gene: TRBJ1-1
d_gene: NA
abundance: NA
CDR3aa: CASSYFGGASNTEAFF
CDR3nt: TGTGCCAGCAGTTACTTCGGTGGAGCCTCGAACACTGAAGCTTTCTTT

v_gene: TRBV6-7
len: 17
j_gene: TRBJ2-4
d_gene: NA
abundance: NA
CDR3aa: CASSYSRTTVAKNIQYF
CDR3nt: TGTGCCAGCAGTTACTCGCGGACCACGGTAGCCAAAAACATTCAGTACTTC

v_gene: TRBV28
len: 14
j_gene: TRBJ2-1
d_gene: NA
abundance: NA
CDR3aa: CASRFSRVFNEQFF
CDR3nt: TGTGCCAGCAGATTCTCCCGGGTGTTCAATGAGCAGTTCTTC

v_gene: TRBV6-5
len: 14
j_gene: TRBJ1-1
d_gene: NA
abundance: NA
CDR3aa: CASRPKTGSLKAFF
CDR3nt: TGTGCCAGCAGACCGAAGACAGGATCCCTAAAAGCTTTCTTT

v_gene: TRBV5-6
len: 11
j_gene: TRBJ2-1
d_gene: NA
abundance: NA
CDR3aa: CASSSYNEQFF
CDR3nt: TGTGCCAGCAGCAGTTACAATGAGCAGTTCTTC

v_gene: TRBV5-1
len: 15
j_gene: TRBJ1-1
d_gene: TRBD1
abundance: NA
CDR3aa: CASSVSIGTEKEAFF
CDR3nt: TGCGCCAGCAGCGTCTCGATTGGGACAGAGAAAGAAGCTTTCTTT

v_gene: TRBV7-8
len: 16
j_gene: TRBJ2-5
d_gene: TRBD1
abundance: NA
CDR3aa: CASSPGQFVDQETQYF
CDR3nt: TGTGCCAGCAGCCCGGGACAGTTTGTCGATCAAGAGACCCAGTACTTC

v_gene: TRBV2
len: 13
j_gene: TRBJ1-1
d_gene: NA
abundance: NA
CDR3aa: CARVRGLDTEAFF
CDR3nt: TGTGCCAGAGTAAGAGGGTTAGACACTGAAGCTTTCTTT

v_gene: TRBV30
len: 13
j_gene: TRBJ1-6
d_gene: NA
abundance: NA
CDR3aa: CAWSRGNNSPLHF
CDR3nt: TGTGCCTGGAGTCGGGGGAATAATTCACCCCTCCACTTT

v_gene: TRBV28
len: 11
j_gene: TRBJ2-1
d_gene: NA
abundance: NA
CDR3aa: CASSLNNEQFF
CDR3nt: TGTGCCAGCAGTCTGAACAATGAGCAGTTCTTC

v_gene: TRBV29-1
len: 10
j_gene: TRBJ1-3
d_gene: NA
abundance: once
CDR3aa: CSVQGNTIYF
CDR3nt: TGCAGCGTTCAGGGAAACACCATATATTTT

v_gene: TRBV5-1
len: 16
j_gene: TRBJ2-3
d_gene: NA
abundance: NA
CDR3aa: CASSIDRRANTDTQYF
CDR3nt: TGCGCCAGCAGCATCGACAGGAGAGCAAACACAGATACGCAGTATTTT

v_gene: TRBV19
len: 14
j_gene: TRBJ1-4
d_gene: TRBD1
abundance: NA
CDR3aa: CASSRDRGGEKLFF
CDR3nt: TGTGCCAGTAGCCGGGACAGGGGAGGTGAAAAACTGTTTTTT

v_gene: TRBV25-1
len: 13
j_gene: TRBJ1-2
d_gene: TRBD1
abundance: NA
CDR3aa: CASSSDRAYGYTF
CDR3nt: TGTGCCAGCAGTTCAGACAGGGCCTATGGCTACACCTTC

v_gene: TRBV25-1
len: 14
j_gene: TRBJ2-3
d_gene: TRBD1
abundance: NA
CDR3aa: CASSQGAWGDTQYF
CDR3nt: TGTGCCAGCAGCCAGGGGGCGTGGGGAGATACGCAGTATTTT

v_gene: TRBV7-9
len: 12
j_gene: TRBJ1-6
d_gene: NA
abundance: few
CDR3aa: CASRIKNSPLHF
CDR3nt: TGTGCCAGCAGAATCAAGAATTCACCCCTCCACTTT

v_gene: TRBV14
len: 14
j_gene: TRBJ1-1
d_gene: NA
abundance: NA
CDR3aa: CASSPGQLDTEAFF
CDR3nt: TGTGCCAGCAGCCCGGGCCAGCTAGACACTGAAGCTTTCTTT

v_gene: TRBV10-1
len: 13
j_gene: TRBJ1-2
d_gene: NA
abundance: NA
CDR3aa: CASSSQGSYGYTF
CDR3nt: TGCGCCAGCAGTTCCCAGGGAAGCTATGGCTACACCTTC

v_gene: TRBV7-2
len: 15
j_gene: TRBJ2-7
d_gene: NA
abundance: NA
CDR3aa: CASSLARDPVYEQYF
CDR3nt: TGTGCCAGCAGCTTAGCCCGGGACCCCGTCTACGAGCAGTACTTC

v_gene: TRBV18
len: 18
j_gene: TRBJ1-6
d_gene: NA
abundance: once
CDR3aa: CASSPADSPSSYNSPLHF
CDR3nt: TGTGCCAGCTCACCAGCGGACAGTCCGAGCTCCTATAATTCACCCCTCCACTTT

v_gene: TRBV6-1
len: 14
j_gene: TRBJ1-3
d_gene: NA
abundance: NA
CDR3aa: CASSEYQSGNTIYF
CDR3nt: TGTGCCAGCAGTGAATATCAGTCCGGAAACACCATATATTTT

v_gene: TRBV5-1
len: 14
j_gene: TRBJ2-1
d_gene: NA
abundance: NA
CDR3aa: CASSLSGVDNEQFF
CDR3nt: TGCGCCAGCAGCCTTAGCGGCGTCGACAATGAGCAGTTCTTC

v_gene: TRBV30
len: 14
j_gene: TRBJ1-1
d_gene: NA
abundance: NA
CDR3aa: CAWTLTGMNTEAFF
CDR3nt: TGTGCCTGGACCCTGACAGGTATGAACACTGAAGCTTTCTTT

v_gene: TRBV4-3
len: 15
j_gene: TRBJ2-3
d_gene: NA
abundance: NA
CDR3aa: CASSQGQVPPDTQYF
CDR3nt: TGCGCCAGCAGCCAAGGTCAGGTCCCTCCAGATACGCAGTATTTT

v_gene: TRBV11-3
len: 14
j_gene: TRBJ2-3
d_gene: NA
abundance: NA
CDR3aa: CASSLGRVQDTQYF
CDR3nt: TGTGCCAGCAGCTTAGGCAGGGTTCAAGATACGCAGTATTTT

v_gene: TRBV4-1
len: 18
j_gene: TRBJ1-5
d_gene: NA
abundance: few
CDR3aa: CASSQDPFRGRSNQPQHF
CDR3nt: TGCGCCAGCAGCCAAGATCCTTTCAGGGGCAGAAGCAATCAGCCCCAGCATTTT

v_gene: TRBV28
len: 18
j_gene: TRBJ1-6
d_gene: NA
abundance: NA
CDR3aa: CASSSGGWGGNDNSPLHF
CDR3nt: TGTGCCAGCAGTTCGGGCGGATGGGGGGGGAACGATAATTCACCCCTCCACTTT

v_gene: TRBV12-2
len: 18
j_gene: TRBJ1-4
d_gene: NA
abundance: NA
CDR3aa: CASRLRPGWTGGTEKLFF
CDR3nt: TGTGCAAGTCGCTTAAGGCCGGGATGGACAGGGGGCACTGAAAAACTGTTTTTT

v_gene: TRBV27
len: 16
j_gene: TRBJ2-7
d_gene: TRBD2
abundance: NA
CDR3aa: CASRLGTSGGSYEQYF
CDR3nt: TGTGCCAGCAGACTCGGGACTAGCGGGGGCTCCTACGAGCAGTACTTC

v_gene: TRBV19
len: 15
j_gene: TRBJ1-4
d_gene: NA
abundance: NA
CDR3aa: CASSLGEPGREKLFF
CDR3nt: TGTGCCAGTAGTTTGGGCGAACCTGGGCGTGAAAAACTGTTTTTT

v_gene: TRBV19
len: 14
j_gene: TRBJ2-3
d_gene: NA
abundance: few
CDR3aa: CASSIQGIADTQYF
CDR3nt: TGTGCCAGTAGTATTCAGGGGATAGCAGATACGCAGTATTTT

v_gene: TRBV6-5
len: 15
j_gene: TRBJ1-3
d_gene: NA
abundance: NA
CDR3aa: CASGVRPGSGNTIYF
CDR3nt: TGTGCCAGCGGAGTCCGGCCAGGGAGTGGAAACACCATATATTTT

v_gene: TRBV5-1
len: 15
j_gene: TRBJ2-3
d_gene: TRBD2
abundance: NA
CDR3aa: CASSPGGTSTDTQYF
CDR3nt: TGCGCCAGCAGCCCGGGGGGAACTAGCACAGATACGCAGTATTTT

v_gene: TRBV19
len: 18
j_gene: TRBJ2-1
d_gene: NA
abundance: once
CDR3aa: CASSSHAPGRSSYNEQFF
CDR3nt: TGTGCCAGTAGTTCTCACGCCCCGGGAAGAAGCTCCTACAATGAGCAGTTCTTC

v_gene: TRBV6-6
len: 13
j_gene: TRBJ1-1
d_gene: NA
abundance: once
CDR3aa: CASSRGKNTEAFF
CDR3nt: TGTGCCAGCAGCCGCGGGAAGAACACTGAAGCTTTCTTT

v_gene: TRBV5-5
len: 13
j_gene: TRBJ1-1
d_gene: NA
abundance: NA
CDR3aa: CASSLFQNTEAFF
CDR3nt: TGTGCCAGCAGCTTGTTCCAGAACACTGAAGCTTTCTTT

v_gene: TRBV11-2
len: 14
j_gene: TRBJ2-5
d_gene: NA
abundance: NA
CDR3aa: CASSPNGRSETQYF
CDR3nt: TGTGCCAGCAGCCCAAATGGTCGCTCGGAGACCCAGTACTTC

v_gene: TRBV4-3
len: 15
j_gene: TRBJ2-7
d_gene: TRBD1
abundance: NA
CDR3aa: CASSSGTGGSYEQYF
CDR3nt: TGCGCCAGCAGCTCCGGGACAGGGGGGTCCTACGAGCAGTACTTC

v_gene: TRBV5-4
len: 15
j_gene: TRBJ2-7
d_gene: NA
abundance: NA
CDR3aa: CASSRDPGPSYEQYF
CDR3nt: TGTGCCAGCAGCCGAGATCCGGGCCCCAGCTACGAGCAGTACTTC

v_gene: TRBV10-2
len: 13
j_gene: TRBJ2-5
d_gene: NA
abundance: NA
CDR3aa: CASSDYGVETQYF
CDR3nt: TGCGCCAGCAGTGACTACGGAGTCGAGACCCAGTACTTC

v_gene: TRBV28
len: 14
j_gene: TRBJ2-7
d_gene: TRBD1
abundance: NA
CDR3aa: CASSSGQGVYEQYF
CDR3nt: TGTGCCAGCAGTTCCGGACAGGGGGTTTACGAGCAGTACTTC

v_gene: TRBV9
len: 15
j_gene: TRBJ1-5
d_gene: NA
abundance: NA
CDR3aa: CASSVGQTSNQPQHF
CDR3nt: TGTGCCAGCAGCGTGGGACAAACAAGCAATCAGCCCCAGCATTTT

v_gene: TRBV12-5
len: 13
j_gene: TRBJ1-2
d_gene: NA
abundance: few
CDR3aa: CASGAEGVWGYTF
CDR3nt: TGTGCTAGTGGAGCTGAGGGGGTGTGGGGCTACACCTTC